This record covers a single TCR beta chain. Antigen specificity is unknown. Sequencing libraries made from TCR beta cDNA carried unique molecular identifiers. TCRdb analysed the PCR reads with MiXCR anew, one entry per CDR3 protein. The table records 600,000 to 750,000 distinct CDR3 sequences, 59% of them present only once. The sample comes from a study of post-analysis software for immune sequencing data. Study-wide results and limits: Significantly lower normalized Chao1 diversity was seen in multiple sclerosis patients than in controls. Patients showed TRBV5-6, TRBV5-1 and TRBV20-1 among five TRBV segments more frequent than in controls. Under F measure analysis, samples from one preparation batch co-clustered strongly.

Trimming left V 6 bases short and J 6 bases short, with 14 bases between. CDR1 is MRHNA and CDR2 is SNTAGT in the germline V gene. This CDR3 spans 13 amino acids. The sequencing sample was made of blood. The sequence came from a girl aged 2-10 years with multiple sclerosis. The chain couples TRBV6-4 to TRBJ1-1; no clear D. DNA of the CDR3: TGTGCCAGCAGCCACTCTATTGGGGCTGAAGCTTTCTTT. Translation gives CASSHSIGAEAFF.